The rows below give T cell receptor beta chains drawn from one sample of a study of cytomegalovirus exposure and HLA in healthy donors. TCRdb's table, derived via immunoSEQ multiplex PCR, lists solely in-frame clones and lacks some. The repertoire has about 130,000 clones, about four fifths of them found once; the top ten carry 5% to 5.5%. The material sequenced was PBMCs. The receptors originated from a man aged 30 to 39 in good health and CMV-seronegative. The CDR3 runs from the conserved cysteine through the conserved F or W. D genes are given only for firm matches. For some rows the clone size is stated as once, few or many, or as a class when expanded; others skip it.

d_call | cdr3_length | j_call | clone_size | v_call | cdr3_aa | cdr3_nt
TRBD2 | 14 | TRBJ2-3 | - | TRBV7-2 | CASSLGRETDTQYF | TGTGCCAGCAGCTTAGGGCGGGAGACAGATACGCAGTATTTT
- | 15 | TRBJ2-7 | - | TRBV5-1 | CASSWGVGSSYEQYF | TGCGCCAGCAGCTGGGGTGTAGGGAGCTCCTACGAGCAGTACTTC
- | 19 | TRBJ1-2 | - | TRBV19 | CASSMRPRQTARQTYGYTF | TGTGCCAGTAGTATGCGACCCAGACAGACAGCCCGACAAACCTATGGCTACACCTTC
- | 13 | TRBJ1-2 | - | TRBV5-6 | CASSLVTDNGYTF | TGTGCCAGCAGCTTAGTGACAGATAATGGCTACACCTTC
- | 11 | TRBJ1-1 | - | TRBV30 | CAWSDYTEAFF | TGTGCCTGGAGTGACTACACTGAAGCTTTCTTT
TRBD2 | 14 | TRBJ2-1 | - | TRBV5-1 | CASSFPSGSNEQFF | TGCGCCAGCAGCTTCCCTAGCGGGAGTAATGAGCAGTTCTTC
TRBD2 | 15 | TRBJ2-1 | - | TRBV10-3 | CAISEAPSGTREQFF | TGTGCCATCAGTGAGGCCCCTAGCGGAACACGTGAGCAGTTCTTC
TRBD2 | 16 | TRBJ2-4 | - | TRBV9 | CASSVEAGGQGDIQYF | TGTGCCAGCAGCGTAGAAGCGGGAGGGCAAGGGGACATTCAGTACTTC
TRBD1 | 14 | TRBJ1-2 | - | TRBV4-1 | CASSQDTGGYGYTF | TGCGCCAGCAGCCAAGATACAGGGGGCTATGGCTACACCTTC
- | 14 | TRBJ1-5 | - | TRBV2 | CASSEQALSQPQHF | TGTGCCAGCAGTGAACAGGCATTAAGTCAGCCCCAGCATTTT
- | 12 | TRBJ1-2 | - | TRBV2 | CASSEQAYGYTF | TGTGCCAGCAGTGAACAGGCCTATGGCTACACCTTC
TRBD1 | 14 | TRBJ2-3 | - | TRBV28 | CASSLRGPTDTQYF | TGTGCCAGCAGTTTGAGGGGGCCCACAGATACGCAGTATTTT
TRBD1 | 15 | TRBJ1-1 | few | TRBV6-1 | CASSVFGTENTEAFF | TGTGCCAGCAGTGTGTTCGGGACAGAGAACACTGAAGCTTTCTTT
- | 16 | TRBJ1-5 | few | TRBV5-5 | CASSLWLGGAEGAQHF | TGTGCCAGCAGCTTGTGGCTCGGCGGGGCCGAAGGGGCCCAGCATTTT
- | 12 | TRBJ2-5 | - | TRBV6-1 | CASNFYEETQYF | TGTGCCAGCAATTTCTATGAGGAGACCCAGTACTTC
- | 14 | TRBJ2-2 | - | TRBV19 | CASSMGGNTGELFF | TGTGCCAGTAGTATGGGAGGGAACACCGGGGAGCTGTTTTTT
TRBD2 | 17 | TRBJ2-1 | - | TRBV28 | CASSSPTAGVLYNEQFF | TGTGCCAGCAGTTCTCCTACAGCGGGGGTGTTATACAATGAGCAGTTCTTC
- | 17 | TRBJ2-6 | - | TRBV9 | CASSGRQVLSGANVLTF | TGTGCCAGCAGCGGACGACAGGTACTCTCTGGGGCCAACGTCCTGACTTTC
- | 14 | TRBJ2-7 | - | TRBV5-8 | CASSLDRATYEQYF | TGTGCCAGCAGCTTGGACAGGGCAACCTACGAGCAGTACTTC
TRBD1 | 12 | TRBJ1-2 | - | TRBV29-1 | CSVGGTGLGYTF | TGCAGCGTTGGTGGGACAGGGCTTGGCTACACCTTC
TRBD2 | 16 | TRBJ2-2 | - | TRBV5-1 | CASSFLAGGNTGELFF | TGCGCCAGCAGCTTTTTAGCGGGGGGGAACACCGGGGAGCTGTTTTTT
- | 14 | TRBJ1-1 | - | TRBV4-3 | CASSQDIAGYWAFF | TGCGCCAGCAGCCAAGATATTGCGGGTTATTGGGCTTTCTTT
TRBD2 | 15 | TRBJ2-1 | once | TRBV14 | CASSQVAGSYNEQFF | TGTGCCAGCAGCCAGGTAGCGGGGAGCTACAATGAGCAGTTCTTC